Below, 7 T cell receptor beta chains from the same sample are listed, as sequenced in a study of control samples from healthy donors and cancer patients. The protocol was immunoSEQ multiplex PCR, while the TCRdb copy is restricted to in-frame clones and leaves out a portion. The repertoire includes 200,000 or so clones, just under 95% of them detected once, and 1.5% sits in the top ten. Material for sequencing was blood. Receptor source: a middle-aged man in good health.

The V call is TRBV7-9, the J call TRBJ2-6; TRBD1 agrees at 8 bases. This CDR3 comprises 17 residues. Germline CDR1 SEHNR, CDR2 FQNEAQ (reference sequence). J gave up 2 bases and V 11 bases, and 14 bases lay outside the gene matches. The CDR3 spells CAPEWTGPATGANVLTF. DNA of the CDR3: TGTGCCCCGGAATGGACAGGGCCCGCAACTGGGGCCAACGTCCTGACTTTC.

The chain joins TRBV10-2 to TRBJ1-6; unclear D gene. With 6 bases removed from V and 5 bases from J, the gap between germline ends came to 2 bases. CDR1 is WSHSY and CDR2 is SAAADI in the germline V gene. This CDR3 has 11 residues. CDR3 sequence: CASRDNSPLHF. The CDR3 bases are TGCGCCAGCAGGGATAATTCACCCCTCCACTTT.

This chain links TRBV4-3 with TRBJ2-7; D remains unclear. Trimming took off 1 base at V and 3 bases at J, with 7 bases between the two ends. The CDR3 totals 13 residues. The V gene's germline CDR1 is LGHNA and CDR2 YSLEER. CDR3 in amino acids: CASSQALRYEQYF. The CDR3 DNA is TGCGCCAGCAGCCAAGCTCTCCGCTACGAGCAGTACTTC.

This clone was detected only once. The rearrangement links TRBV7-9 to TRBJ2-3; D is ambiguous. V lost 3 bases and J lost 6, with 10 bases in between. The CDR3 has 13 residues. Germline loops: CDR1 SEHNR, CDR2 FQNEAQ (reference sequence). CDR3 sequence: CASSFENGDTQYF. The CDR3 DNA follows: TGTGCCAGCAGCTTTGAGAATGGGGATACGCAGTATTTT.

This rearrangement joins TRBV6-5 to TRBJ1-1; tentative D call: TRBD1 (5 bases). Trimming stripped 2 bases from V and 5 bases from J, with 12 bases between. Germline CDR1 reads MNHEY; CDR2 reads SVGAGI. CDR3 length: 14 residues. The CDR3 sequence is CASSYAGGETEAFF. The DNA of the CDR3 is TGTGCCAGCAGTTACGCCGGGGGGGAGACTGAAGCTTTCTTT.

The CDR3 nucleotides are TGTGCAAGTCGCTCCACTAGCGGGGGGTTACAAAGCTCCTACAATGAGCAGTTCTTC. Protein product: CASRSTSGGLQSSYNEQFF. The chain has TRBV12-2 and TRBJ2-1; the D segment call TRBD2 is taken from the table without a DNA check. TRBV12-2 is deemed a pseudogene. This CDR3 is built from 19 residues.

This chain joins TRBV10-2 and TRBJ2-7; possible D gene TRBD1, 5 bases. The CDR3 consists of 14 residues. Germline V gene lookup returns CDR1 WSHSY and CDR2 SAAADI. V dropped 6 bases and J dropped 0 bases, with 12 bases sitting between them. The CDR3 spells CASRVTDSSYEQYF. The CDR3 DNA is TGCGCCAGCAGGGTAACCGACAGCTCCTACGAGCAGTACTTC.